The rows below give T cell receptor beta chains drawn from one sample of a study of blood T cell repertoires in COVID-19. TCRdb's copy holds only in-frame clones and misses some; the assay was immunoSEQ multiplex PCR. Among just over 300,000 clones listed, approximately 85% were seen once. What was sequenced was PBMCs or T cells enriched from blood (not recorded which). The source of these receptors is a man aged 30 to 45 who had recovered from COVID-19. Each CDR3 is given with its conserved first and last residue. A D gene is named only where the DNA matches it firmly. Size values are once, few and many counts, or a class for expanded clones, and some rows have none.

j_call v_call clone_size d_call cdr3_aa cdr3_nt
TRBJ1-2 TRBV19 once - CASSRQSNYGYTF TGTGCCAGTAGCAGACAATCTAACTATGGCTACACCTTC
TRBJ1-6 TRBV6-5 - - CASSLTEYNSPLHF TGTGCCAGCAGTTTGACAGAGTATAATTCACCCCTCCACTTT
TRBJ2-1 TRBV7-9 - - CAGGGQLSTNEQFF TGTGCCGGCGGGGGACAATTGTCCACCAATGAGCAGTTCTTC
TRBJ1-1 TRBV27 - - CASSLSWGGNTEAFF TGTGCCAGCAGTTTATCGTGGGGCGGCAACACTGAAGCTTTCTTT
TRBJ1-3 TRBV6-5 few TRBD1 CASLPDRISGNTIYF TGTGCCAGCCTTCCGGACAGGATCTCTGGAAACACCATATATTTT
TRBJ2-1 TRBV4-2 few TRBD2 CASSQDGTSGYNEQFF TGTGCCAGCAGCCAAGATGGGACTAGCGGGTACAATGAGCAGTTCTTC
TRBJ2-2 TRBV19 once - CASRIGVGAGELFF TGTGCCAGTAGGATAGGGGTCGGGGCCGGGGAGCTGTTTTTT
TRBJ1-6 TRBV5-5 - - CASSTLRDSPLHF TGTGCCAGCAGCACCCTCAGGGATTCACCCCTCCACTTT
TRBJ2-7 TRBV6-5 - TRBD1 CASRSPGTGTYEQYF TGTGCCAGCAGATCGCCCGGGACAGGGACCTACGAGCAGTACTTC
TRBJ2-2 TRBV12-5 - TRBD2 CASGLVPKTSPNTGELFF TGTGCTAGTGGTTTGGTGCCCAAGACTAGCCCGAACACCGGGGAGCTGTTTTTT
TRBJ2-1 TRBV7-3 - - CASSFGGSYNEQFF TGTGCCAGCAGCTTTGGCGGCTCCTACAATGAGCAGTTCTTC
TRBJ2-3 TRBV15 - TRBD2 CATSVSGGAVDTQYF TGTGCCACCAGCGTTAGCGGGGGGGCGGTTGATACGCAGTATTTT
TRBJ1-1 TRBV21-1 - - CASSKACSSMNTEAFF TGTGCCAGCAGCAAAGCATGCTCGAGCATGAACACTGAAGCTTTCTTT
TRBJ1-1 TRBV19 - TRBD1 CASSIQGGAGTEAFF TGTGCCAGTAGTATTCAAGGGGGCGCGGGCACTGAAGCTTTCTTT
TRBJ2-1 TRBV20-1 - - CSASGEVFTNEQFF TGCAGTGCTAGTGGGGAGGTCTTTACCAATGAGCAGTTCTTC
TRBJ1-4 TRBV5-6 - - CASSLGGLTGLRGGEKLFF TGTGCCAGCAGCTTGGGGGGACTGACCGGACTAAGGGGTGGCGAAAAACTGTTTTTT
TRBJ1-1 TRBV27 - - CASIRGTEAFF TGTGCCAGCATCAGGGGCACTGAAGCTTTCTTT
TRBJ1-2 TRBV9 - - CASSVAGQDRGGYTF TGTGCCAGCAGCGTAGCTGGGCAGGATCGTGGGGGCTACACCTTC
TRBJ2-7 TRBV7-3 - - CASSLSGASYEQYF TGTGCCAGCAGCTTATCTGGGGCCTCTTACGAGCAGTACTTC
TRBJ1-1 TRBV7-9 - - CASSPRDFRTEAFF TGTGCCAGCAGCCCGAGGGATTTTCGCACTGAAGCTTTCTTT
TRBJ2-7 TRBV4-1 - - CASSREEFVRDEQYF TGCGCCAGCAGCCGAGAAGAGTTTGTCCGTGACGAGCAGTACTTC
TRBJ2-2 TRBV9 once TRBD2 CASGGTSVPGELFF TGTGCCAGCGGAGGGACTAGCGTTCCCGGGGAGCTGTTTTTT
TRBJ2-7 TRBV6-5 many TRBD1 CATGTGENSYEQYF TGTGCCACGGGTACAGGGGAAAACTCCTACGAGCAGTACTTC
TRBJ2-1 TRBV9 few TRBD2 CASSVLAGSLNEQFF TGTGCCAGCAGCGTGCTAGCGGGCTCTTTGAATGAGCAGTTCTTC
TRBJ2-7 TRBV27 - - CASRTGPTSYEQYF TGTGCCAGCAGGACAGGCCCGACCTCCTACGAGCAGTACTTC
TRBJ2-3 TRBV11-3 - TRBD1 CASSLGTGSDTQYF TGTGCCAGCAGCTTGGGGACAGGGTCAGATACGCAGTATTTT
TRBJ1-2 TRBV7-2 - TRBD1 CASSLKGADYGYTF TGTGCCAGCAGCTTAAAGGGGGCGGACTATGGCTACACCTTC
TRBJ1-1 TRBV2 - - CASKGLGDTEAFF TGTGCCAGCAAGGGACTGGGAGACACTGAAGCTTTCTTT
TRBJ1-5 TRBV6-1 - TRBD1 CASVSDRGNQPQHF TGTGCCAGCGTCTCGGACAGGGGCAATCAGCCCCAGCATTTT
TRBJ1-2 TRBV5-1 - - CASSLDRNYGYTF TGCGCCAGCAGCTTGGACAGGAACTATGGCTACACCTTC
TRBJ1-2 TRBV5-1 - TRBD1 CASSLRQGHGYTF TGCGCCAGCAGCCTGCGACAGGGGCATGGCTACACCTTC
TRBJ2-5 TRBV9 - TRBD2 CASSVLAGGANSETQYF TGTGCCAGCAGCGTCTTAGCGGGGGGCGCCAATTCAGAGACCCAGTACTTC
TRBJ2-2 TRBV14 - TRBD2 CASSPLWASGEYTGELFF TGTGCCAGCAGCCCCCTATGGGCTAGCGGGGAGTACACCGGGGAGCTGTTTTTT
TRBJ1-2 TRBV4-1 - - CASSQDLGRGGLNYGYTF TGCGCCAGCAGCCAAGATCTCGGCAGGGGTGGCCTAAACTATGGCTACACCTTC
TRBJ2-7 TRBV10-3 - - CAISESRREQYF TGTGCCATCAGTGAGAGTAGGAGGGAGCAGTACTTC
TRBJ2-1 TRBV29-1 - TRBD2 CSGGLHGNEQFF TGCAGCGGGGGACTACATGGAAATGAGCAGTTCTTC
TRBJ1-3 TRBV5-1 - TRBD1 CASSWTGGTGNTIYF TGCGCCAGCAGCTGGACAGGGGGGACTGGAAACACCATATATTTT
TRBJ1-5 TRBV19 - - CASSIKMAANQPQHF TGTGCCAGTAGTATTAAAATGGCCGCCAATCAGCCCCAGCATTTT
TRBJ2-3 TRBV5-1 - - CASAGASTSTDTQYF TGCGCCAGTGCTGGGGCTTCAACTAGCACAGATACGCAGTATTTT